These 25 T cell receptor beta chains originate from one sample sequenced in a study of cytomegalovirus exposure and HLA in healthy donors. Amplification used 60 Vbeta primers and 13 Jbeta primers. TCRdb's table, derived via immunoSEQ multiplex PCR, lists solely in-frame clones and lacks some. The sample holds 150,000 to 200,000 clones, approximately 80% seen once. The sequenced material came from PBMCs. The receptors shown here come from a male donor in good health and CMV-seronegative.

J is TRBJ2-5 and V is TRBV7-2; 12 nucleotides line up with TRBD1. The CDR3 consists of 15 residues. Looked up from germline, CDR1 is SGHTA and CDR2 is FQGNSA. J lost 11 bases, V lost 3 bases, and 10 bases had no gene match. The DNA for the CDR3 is TGTGCCAGCAGCTTTCCGGGACAGGGGGCTCGAGAGCAGTACTTC. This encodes CASSFPGQGAREQYF.

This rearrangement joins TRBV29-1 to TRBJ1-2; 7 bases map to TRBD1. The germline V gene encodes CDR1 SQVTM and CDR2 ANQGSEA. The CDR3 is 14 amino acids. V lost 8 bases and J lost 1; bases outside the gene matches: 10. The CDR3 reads CSTHRDSFNYGYTF. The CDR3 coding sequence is TGCAGCACTCACCGGGACAGCTTTAACTATGGCTACACCTTC.

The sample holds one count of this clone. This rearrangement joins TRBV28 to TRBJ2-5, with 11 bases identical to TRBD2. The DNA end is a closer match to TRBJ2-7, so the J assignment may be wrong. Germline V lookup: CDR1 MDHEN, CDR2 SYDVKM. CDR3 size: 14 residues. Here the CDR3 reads CASSITSGRHEQYF. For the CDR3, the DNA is TGTGCCAGCAGTATTACTAGCGGGAGACACGAGCAGTACTTC.

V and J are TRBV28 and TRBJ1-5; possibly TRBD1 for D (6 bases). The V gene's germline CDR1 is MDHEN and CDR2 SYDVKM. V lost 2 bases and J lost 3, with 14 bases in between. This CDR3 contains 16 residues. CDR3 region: CASSLQGTGFNQPQHF. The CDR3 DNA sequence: TGTGCCAGCAGTTTACAGGGGACGGGCTTCAATCAGCCCCAGCATTTT.

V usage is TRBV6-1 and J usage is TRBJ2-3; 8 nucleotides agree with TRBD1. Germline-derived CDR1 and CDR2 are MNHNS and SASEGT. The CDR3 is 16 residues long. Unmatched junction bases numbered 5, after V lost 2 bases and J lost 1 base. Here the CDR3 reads CASSENRGLGTDTQYF. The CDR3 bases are TGTGCCAGCAGTGAAAACAGGGGGTTGGGCACAGATACGCAGTATTTT.

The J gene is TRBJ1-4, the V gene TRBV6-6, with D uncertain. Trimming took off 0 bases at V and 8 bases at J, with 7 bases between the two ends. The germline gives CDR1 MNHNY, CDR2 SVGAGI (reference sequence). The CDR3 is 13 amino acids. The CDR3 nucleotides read TGTGCCAGCAGTTACTCGAGACACGAAAAACTGTTTTTT. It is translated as CASSYSRHEKLFF.

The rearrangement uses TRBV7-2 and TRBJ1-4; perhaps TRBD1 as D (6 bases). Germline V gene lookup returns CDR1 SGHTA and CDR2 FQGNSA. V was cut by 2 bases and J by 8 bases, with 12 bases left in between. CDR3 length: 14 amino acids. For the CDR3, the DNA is TGTGCCAGCAGCTTACGGGGGGGCCGGGAAAAACTGTTTTTT. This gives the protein CASSLRGGREKLFF.

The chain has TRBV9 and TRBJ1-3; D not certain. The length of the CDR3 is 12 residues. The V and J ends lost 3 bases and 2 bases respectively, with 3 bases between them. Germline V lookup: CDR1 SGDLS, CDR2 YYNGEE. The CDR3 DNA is TGTGCCAGCAGCGGTACTGGAAACACCATATATTTT. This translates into CASSGTGNTIYF.

CDR3 nucleotide sequence: TGTGCCAGCAGCTTAGGCTCCAGCGGGCTTACGAACAATGAGCAGTTCTTC. The encoded protein is CASSLGSSGLTNNEQFF. The genes are TRBV7-9 and TRBJ2-1; tentative D call: TRBD2 (6 bases). Trimming took off 1 base at V and 5 bases at J, with 18 bases between the two ends. The CDR3 has 17 amino acids. Germline V gene sequence: CDR1 SEHNR, CDR2 FQNEAQ (reference sequence).

The CDR3 sequence is CASRRSWGDSSYEQYF. In nucleotides, the CDR3 is TGTGCCAGCAGAAGATCGTGGGGGGATAGCTCCTACGAGCAGTACTTC. This sequence joins TRBV28 and TRBJ2-7; D is possibly TRBD2 (6 bases). Per germline, CDR1 MDHEN and CDR2 SYDVKM. The CDR3 is 16 residues long. V was clipped by 6 bases and J by 0 bases, with 18 bases between them.

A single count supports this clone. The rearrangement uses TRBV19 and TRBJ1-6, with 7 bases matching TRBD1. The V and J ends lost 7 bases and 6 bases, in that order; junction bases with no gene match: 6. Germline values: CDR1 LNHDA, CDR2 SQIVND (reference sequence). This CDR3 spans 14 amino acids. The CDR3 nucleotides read TGTGCCAGTACCCGACAGGGCGCTAATTCACCCCTCCACTTT. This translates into CASTRQGANSPLHF.

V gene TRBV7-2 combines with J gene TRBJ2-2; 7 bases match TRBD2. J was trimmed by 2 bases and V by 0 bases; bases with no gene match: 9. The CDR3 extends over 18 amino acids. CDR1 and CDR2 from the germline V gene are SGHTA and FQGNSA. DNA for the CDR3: TGTGCCAGCAGCTTAGCCACGGGAGGCGTTCTTAACACCGGGGAGCTGTTTTTT. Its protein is CASSLATGGVLNTGELFF.

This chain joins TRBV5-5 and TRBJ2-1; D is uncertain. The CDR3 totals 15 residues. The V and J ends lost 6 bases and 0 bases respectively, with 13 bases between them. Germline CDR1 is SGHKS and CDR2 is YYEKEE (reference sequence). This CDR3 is CASTLYYTSYNEQFF. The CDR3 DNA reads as TGTGCCAGCACCCTTTACTATACCTCCTACAATGAGCAGTTCTTC.

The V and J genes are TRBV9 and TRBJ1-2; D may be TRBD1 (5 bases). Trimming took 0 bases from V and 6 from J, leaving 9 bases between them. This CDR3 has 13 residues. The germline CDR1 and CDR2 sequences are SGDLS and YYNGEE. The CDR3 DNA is TGTGCCAGCAGCGTAGGGGGCATCGATGGCTACACCTTC. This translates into CASSVGGIDGYTF.

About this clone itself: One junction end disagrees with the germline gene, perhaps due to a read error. CDR3 residues: CSSSLYPQETQYF. Written as DNA, the CDR3 is TGTTCCAGCAGCCTTTATCCTCAAGAGACCCAGTACTTC. The chain has TRBV7-9 and TRBJ2-5; no clear D. This CDR3 region has 13 residues. Per the germline V gene, CDR1 is SEHNR and CDR2 is FQNEAQ (reference sequence).

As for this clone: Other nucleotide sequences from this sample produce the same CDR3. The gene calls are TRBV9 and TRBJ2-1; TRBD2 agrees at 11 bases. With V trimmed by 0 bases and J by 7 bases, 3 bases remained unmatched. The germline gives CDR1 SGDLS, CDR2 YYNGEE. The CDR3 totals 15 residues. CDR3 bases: TGTGCCAGCAGCGTAGGGCTAGCGGGGGGTAATGAGCAGTTCTTC. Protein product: CASSVGLAGGNEQFF.

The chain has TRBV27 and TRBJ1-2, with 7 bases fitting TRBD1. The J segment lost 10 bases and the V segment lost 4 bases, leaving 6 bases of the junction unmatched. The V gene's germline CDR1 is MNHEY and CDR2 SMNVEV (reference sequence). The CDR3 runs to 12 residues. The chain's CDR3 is CASSSTGKYYTF. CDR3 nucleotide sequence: TGTGCCAGCAGTTCGACAGGGAAGTACTACACCTTC.

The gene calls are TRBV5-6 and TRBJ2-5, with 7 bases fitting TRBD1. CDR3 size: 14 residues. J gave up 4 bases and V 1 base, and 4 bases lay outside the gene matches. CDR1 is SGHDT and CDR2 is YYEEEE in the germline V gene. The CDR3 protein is CASSLPGGRETQYF. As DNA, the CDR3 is TGTGCCAGCAGCTTGCCAGGGGGTCGAGAGACCCAGTACTTC.

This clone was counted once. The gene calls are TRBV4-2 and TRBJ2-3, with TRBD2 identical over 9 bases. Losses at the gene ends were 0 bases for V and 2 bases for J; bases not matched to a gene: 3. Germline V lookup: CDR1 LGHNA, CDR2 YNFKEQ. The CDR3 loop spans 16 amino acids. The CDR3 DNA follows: TGTGCCAGCAGCCAAGAACCTAGCGGGAACACAGATACGCAGTATTTT. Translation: CASSQEPSGNTDTQYF.

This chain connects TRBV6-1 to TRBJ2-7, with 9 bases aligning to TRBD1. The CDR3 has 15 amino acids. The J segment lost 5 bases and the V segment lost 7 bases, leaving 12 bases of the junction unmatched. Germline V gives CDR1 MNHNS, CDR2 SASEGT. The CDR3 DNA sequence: TGTGCCAGCATTTCCCCCCGGACAGGGGTCCACGAGCAGTACTTC. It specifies CASISPRTGVHEQYF.

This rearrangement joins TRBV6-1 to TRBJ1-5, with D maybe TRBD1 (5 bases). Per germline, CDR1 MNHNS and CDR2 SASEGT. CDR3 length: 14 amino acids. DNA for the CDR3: TGTGCTAGCTATGGGGAGGGGAGCAATCAGCCCCAGCATTTT. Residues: CASYGEGSNQPQHF.

As DNA, the CDR3 is TGTGCCAGCAGCCCCCTTTACACTGAAGCTTTCTTT. Translating it yields CASSPLYTEAFF. The chain uses TRBV7-2 and TRBJ1-1, with D unclear. V was clipped by 5 bases and J by 3 bases, with 7 bases between them. The length of the CDR3 is 12 residues. From germline, CDR1 is SGHTA and CDR2 FQGNSA.

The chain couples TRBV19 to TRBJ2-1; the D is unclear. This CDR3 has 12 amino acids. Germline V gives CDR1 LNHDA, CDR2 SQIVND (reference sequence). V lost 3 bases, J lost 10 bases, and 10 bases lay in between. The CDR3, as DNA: TGTGCCAGTAGTATCCCCCTTCTAGAGCAGTTCTTC. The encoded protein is CASSIPLLEQFF.

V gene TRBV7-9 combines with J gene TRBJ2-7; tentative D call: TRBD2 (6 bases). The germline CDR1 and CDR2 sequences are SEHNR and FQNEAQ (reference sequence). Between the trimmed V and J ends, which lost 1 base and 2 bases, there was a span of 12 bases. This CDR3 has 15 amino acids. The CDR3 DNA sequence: TGTGCCAGCAGCTTAGTGCGGGGACGGCCCTACGAGCAGTACTTC. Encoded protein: CASSLVRGRPYEQYF.

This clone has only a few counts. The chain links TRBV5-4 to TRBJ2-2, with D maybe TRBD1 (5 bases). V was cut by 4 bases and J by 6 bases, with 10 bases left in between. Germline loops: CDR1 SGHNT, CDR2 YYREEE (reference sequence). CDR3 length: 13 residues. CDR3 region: CASSTRVSGELFF. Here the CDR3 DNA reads TGTGCCAGCAGCACCAGGGTGTCCGGGGAGCTGTTTTTT.